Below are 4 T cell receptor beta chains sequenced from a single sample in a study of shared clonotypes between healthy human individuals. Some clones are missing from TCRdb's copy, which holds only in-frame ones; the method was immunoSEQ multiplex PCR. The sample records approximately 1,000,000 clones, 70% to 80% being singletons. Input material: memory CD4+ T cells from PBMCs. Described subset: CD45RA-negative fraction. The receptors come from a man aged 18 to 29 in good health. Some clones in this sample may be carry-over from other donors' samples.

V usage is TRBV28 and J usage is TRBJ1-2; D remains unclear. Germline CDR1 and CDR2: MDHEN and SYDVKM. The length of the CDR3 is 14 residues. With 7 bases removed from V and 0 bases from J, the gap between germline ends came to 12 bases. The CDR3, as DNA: TGTGCCAGCAAACAGTGGGGTTCTAACTATGGCTACACCTTC. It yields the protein CASKQWGSNYGYTF.

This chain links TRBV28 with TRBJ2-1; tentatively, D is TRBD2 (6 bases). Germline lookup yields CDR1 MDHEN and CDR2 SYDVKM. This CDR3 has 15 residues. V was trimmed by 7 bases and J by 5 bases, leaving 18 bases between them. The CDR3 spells CASITPGRGHNEQFF. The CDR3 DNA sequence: TGTGCCAGCATCACCCCTGGGCGGGGTCACAATGAGCAGTTCTTC.

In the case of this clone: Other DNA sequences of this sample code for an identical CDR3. The CDR3 protein is CASSEAGGSYEQYF. The DNA of the CDR3 is TGTGCCAGCAGTGAAGCGGGCGGGAGCTACGAGCAGTACTTC. The chain combines TRBV6-1 with TRBJ2-7; 7 bases agree with TRBD2. The CDR3 runs 14 residues. The ends lost 0 bases at V and 3 bases at J; junction bases unmatched: 2. From germline, CDR1 is MNHNS and CDR2 SASEGT.

CDR3 amino acids: CASSLGNMNTEAFF. The CDR3 DNA reads as TGCGCCAGCAGCTTGGGTAATATGAACACTGAAGCTTTCTTT. The gene calls are TRBV5-1 and TRBJ1-1; no firm D call. Trimming removed 0 bases from V and 0 bases from J, with 6 bases in between. Germline V CDR1 and CDR2: SGHRS, YFSETQ. This CDR3 region has 14 residues.